This T cell receptor (beta chain) derives from a study of identical twins. Study-level results: Cord blood's abundant beta clonotypes had fewer insertions, unlike memory repertoires. Models came in too low on out-of-frame TCR alpha sharing in monozygotic twins. The study reached conclusions through statistical analysis that was cross-sectional, not following the same donors.

A remark on this clonotype: Its antigen is unknown.

Template switching added a universal primer site, and cDNA bore unique molecular identifiers. Using its own MiXCR run on the 5' RACE reads, TCRdb lists one record per CDR3 protein. Here the sample spans 1.5 million to 2 million distinct CDR3 sequences, under 35% being singletons. Unmatched junction bases numbered 4, after V lost 0 bases and J lost 8 bases. Germline V gene lookup returns CDR1 SQVTM and CDR2 ANQGSEA. This CDR3 is built from 13 residues. The sequence derives from a newborn girl in good health. This chain links TRBV29-1 with TRBJ2-1, with TRBD2 matching over 7 bases. Specimen: cord blood. This CDR3 reads CSVEDPRGDEQFF. For the CDR3, the DNA is TGCAGCGTTGAAGATCCACGGGGGGATGAGCAGTTCTTC.